This T cell receptor (beta chain) was observed in a study of technical replicates of blood from several donors. Sequencing was performed with immunoSEQ multiplex PCR; in TCRdb, only in-frame clones are kept and a portion is missing. The sample contains around 79,000 clones, 85% to 95% of which appear only once. Trimming took 5 bases from V and 1 from J; bases not matched to a gene: 9. Germline assignment: CDR1 SGHVS and CDR2 FQNEAQ. The CDR3 is 16 residues long. Sequenced: T cells isolated from PBMCs. The chain employs TRBV7-8 and TRBJ2-7; 9 nucleotides line up with TRBD1. The clonotype comes from a human donor in good health. The CDR3 reads CASSRIGQGKSYEQYF. DNA of the CDR3: TGTGCCAGCAGCCGGATAGGACAGGGGAAATCCTACGAGCAGTACTTC.